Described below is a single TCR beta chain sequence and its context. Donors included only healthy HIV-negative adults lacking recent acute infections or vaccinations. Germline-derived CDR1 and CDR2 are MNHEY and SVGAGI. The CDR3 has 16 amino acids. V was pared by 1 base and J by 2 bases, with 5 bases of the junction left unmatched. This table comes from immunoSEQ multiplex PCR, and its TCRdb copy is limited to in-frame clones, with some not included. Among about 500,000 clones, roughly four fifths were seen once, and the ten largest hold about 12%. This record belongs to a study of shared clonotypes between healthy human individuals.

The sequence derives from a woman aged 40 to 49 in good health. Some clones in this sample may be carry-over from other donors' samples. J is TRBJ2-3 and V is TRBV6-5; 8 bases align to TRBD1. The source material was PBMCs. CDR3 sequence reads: CASSYYRGTDTDTQYF. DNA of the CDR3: TGTGCCAGCAGTTACTACAGGGGGACGGACACAGATACGCAGTATTTT.